The following is a T cell receptor beta chain sequence with its context. Its specific antigen is unknown. No base qualities exist here, and no much larger clone lies one base off it. This entry is derived from a study of technical replicates of blood from several donors (TCRdb year 2017). Library prep was done by the immunoSEQ multiplex PCR assay. TCRdb obtained this table from immuneACCESS and retained in-frame rearrangements with V and J assigned. These tables miss some clones; where compared with another copy, unresolved V genes account for less than half of the shortfall, and the remainder is unexplained. For this sample there are roughly 87,000 clones; about 91% appear just once. The biggest ten clones account for 0.39% of the sample. Including the terminal cysteine and phenylalanine, the CDR3 comprises 14 residues. The sequence is cut down to CDR3 DNA, 42 bases in frame from base 1. The germline V gene provides CDR1 MDHEN and CDR2 SYDVKM. Relative to germline, V is missing 7 bases and J is missing 3 bases, with 7 bases of the junction outside any gene match.

The clonotype comes from a human donor in good health. Recombination linked TRBV28 to TRBJ2-7; TRBD1 matches 9 bases in the middle. The material sequenced was T cells isolated from PBMCs. The nucleotide sequence reads as follows: TGTGCCAGCACCGGACAGGGGAGAGACTACGAGCAGTACTTC. Translated, it reads CASTGQGRDYEQYF.